These T cell receptor beta chains were read from a single sample in a study of identical twins. TCRdb fed the 5' RACE reads into MiXCR, producing one record per CDR3 protein. The sample records 250,000 or so distinct CDR3 sequences, 7.5% being singletons. These data are also associated with another study on yellow fever vaccine responses in identical twins.

Sequencing was done on a sample of CD8+ T cells sorted from blood. The origin of the receptors is a woman younger than 35 in good health. Both conserved end residues are part of each CDR3. The D gene is left open where the match is weak. Only some rows state a clone size, as once, few, many or a class for expanded clones.

size: many
V: TRBV24-1
J: TRBJ2-2
D: TRBD2
DNA: TGTGCCACCAGTGACGGACTAGCGGGAGCCGGGGAGCTGTTTTTT
CDR3: CATSDGLAGAGELFF

size: few
V: TRBV9
J: TRBJ1-1
D: .
DNA: TGTGCCAGCAGCGTAGAGGGGGGGGTTAGGACTGAAGCTTTCTTT
CDR3: CASSVEGGVRTEAFF

size: .
V: TRBV5-6
J: TRBJ2-3
D: .
DNA: TGTGCCAGCAGCTGGCCGGGCAGTACTGGCACAGATACGCAGTATTTT
CDR3: CASSWPGSTGTDTQYF

size: .
V: TRBV5-1
J: TRBJ2-7
D: .
DNA: TGCGCCAGCAGCTTGGCAACCCAACTAGCAAGGGAGCAGTACTTC
CDR3: CASSLATQLAREQYF

size: .
V: TRBV7-3
J: TRBJ2-7
D: TRBD2
DNA: TGTGCCAGCAGCCCCCTCACTAGCGTTCCCTACGAGCAGTACTTC
CDR3: CASSPLTSVPYEQYF

size: .
V: TRBV27
J: TRBJ1-5
D: TRBD1
DNA: TGTGCCAGCAGACAGGGGCAGGGGAATCAGCCCCAGCATTTT
CDR3: CASRQGQGNQPQHF

size: few
V: TRBV14
J: TRBJ1-5
D: TRBD1
DNA: TGTGCCAGTACCGGGACAGATAGCAATCAGCCCCAGCATTTT
CDR3: CASTGTDSNQPQHF

size: few
V: TRBV9
J: TRBJ2-2
D: TRBD1
DNA: TGTGCCAGCAGCCCCCGGACAGGGGGCAAACGCGCGAACACCGGGGAGCTGTTTTTT
CDR3: CASSPRTGGKRANTGELFF

size: many
V: TRBV12-3/TRBV12-4
J: TRBJ1-1
D: .
DNA: TGTGCCATACAGGAGGGTGGCACCGAAGCTTTCTTT
CDR3: CAIQEGGTEAFF

size: .
V: TRBV12-3/TRBV12-4
J: TRBJ2-1
D: .
DNA: TGTGCCAGCAGTTTTGGGGGAACCAATGAGCAGTTCTTC
CDR3: CASSFGGTNEQFF

size: many
V: TRBV20-1
J: TRBJ2-3
D: .
DNA: TGCAGTGCTAGAGTCAGCCAGACGAGTACGCAGTATTTT
CDR3: CSARVSQTSTQYF

size: many
V: TRBV20-1
J: TRBJ2-1
D: .
DNA: TGCAGTGCTAGAGATATGGGGAGCTCCTACAATGAGCAGTTCTTC
CDR3: CSARDMGSSYNEQFF

size: few
V: TRBV11-1
J: TRBJ2-3
D: .
DNA: TGTGCCAGCAGCTTATATCCAGGGGCAGATACGCAGTATTTT
CDR3: CASSLYPGADTQYF

size: few
V: TRBV9
J: TRBJ2-7
D: TRBD1
DNA: TGTGCCAGCAGCGCCGGGACAGCAAACTACGAGCAGTACTTC
CDR3: CASSAGTANYEQYF

size: few
V: TRBV27
J: TRBJ1-5
D: .
DNA: TGTGCCAGCTCCCCTCGGGGGAGAAACAATCAGCCCCAGCATTTT
CDR3: CASSPRGRNNQPQHF

size: .
V: TRBV3-1
J: TRBJ1-5
D: .
DNA: TGTGCCAGCAGCCAAGATGGGGGGGCTCGGGAGAGGCCCCAGCATTTT
CDR3: CASSQDGGARERPQHF

size: few
V: TRBV3-1
J: TRBJ2-4
D: .
DNA: TGTGCCAGCAGCCAAGGGGGGGCGGTAGCCAAAAACATTCAGTACTTC
CDR3: CASSQGGAVAKNIQYF

size: .
V: TRBV7-6
J: TRBJ1-2
D: TRBD1
DNA: TGTGCCAGCAGCTTATCAGCGACAGGGGGCAATGGCTACACCTTC
CDR3: CASSLSATGGNGYTF